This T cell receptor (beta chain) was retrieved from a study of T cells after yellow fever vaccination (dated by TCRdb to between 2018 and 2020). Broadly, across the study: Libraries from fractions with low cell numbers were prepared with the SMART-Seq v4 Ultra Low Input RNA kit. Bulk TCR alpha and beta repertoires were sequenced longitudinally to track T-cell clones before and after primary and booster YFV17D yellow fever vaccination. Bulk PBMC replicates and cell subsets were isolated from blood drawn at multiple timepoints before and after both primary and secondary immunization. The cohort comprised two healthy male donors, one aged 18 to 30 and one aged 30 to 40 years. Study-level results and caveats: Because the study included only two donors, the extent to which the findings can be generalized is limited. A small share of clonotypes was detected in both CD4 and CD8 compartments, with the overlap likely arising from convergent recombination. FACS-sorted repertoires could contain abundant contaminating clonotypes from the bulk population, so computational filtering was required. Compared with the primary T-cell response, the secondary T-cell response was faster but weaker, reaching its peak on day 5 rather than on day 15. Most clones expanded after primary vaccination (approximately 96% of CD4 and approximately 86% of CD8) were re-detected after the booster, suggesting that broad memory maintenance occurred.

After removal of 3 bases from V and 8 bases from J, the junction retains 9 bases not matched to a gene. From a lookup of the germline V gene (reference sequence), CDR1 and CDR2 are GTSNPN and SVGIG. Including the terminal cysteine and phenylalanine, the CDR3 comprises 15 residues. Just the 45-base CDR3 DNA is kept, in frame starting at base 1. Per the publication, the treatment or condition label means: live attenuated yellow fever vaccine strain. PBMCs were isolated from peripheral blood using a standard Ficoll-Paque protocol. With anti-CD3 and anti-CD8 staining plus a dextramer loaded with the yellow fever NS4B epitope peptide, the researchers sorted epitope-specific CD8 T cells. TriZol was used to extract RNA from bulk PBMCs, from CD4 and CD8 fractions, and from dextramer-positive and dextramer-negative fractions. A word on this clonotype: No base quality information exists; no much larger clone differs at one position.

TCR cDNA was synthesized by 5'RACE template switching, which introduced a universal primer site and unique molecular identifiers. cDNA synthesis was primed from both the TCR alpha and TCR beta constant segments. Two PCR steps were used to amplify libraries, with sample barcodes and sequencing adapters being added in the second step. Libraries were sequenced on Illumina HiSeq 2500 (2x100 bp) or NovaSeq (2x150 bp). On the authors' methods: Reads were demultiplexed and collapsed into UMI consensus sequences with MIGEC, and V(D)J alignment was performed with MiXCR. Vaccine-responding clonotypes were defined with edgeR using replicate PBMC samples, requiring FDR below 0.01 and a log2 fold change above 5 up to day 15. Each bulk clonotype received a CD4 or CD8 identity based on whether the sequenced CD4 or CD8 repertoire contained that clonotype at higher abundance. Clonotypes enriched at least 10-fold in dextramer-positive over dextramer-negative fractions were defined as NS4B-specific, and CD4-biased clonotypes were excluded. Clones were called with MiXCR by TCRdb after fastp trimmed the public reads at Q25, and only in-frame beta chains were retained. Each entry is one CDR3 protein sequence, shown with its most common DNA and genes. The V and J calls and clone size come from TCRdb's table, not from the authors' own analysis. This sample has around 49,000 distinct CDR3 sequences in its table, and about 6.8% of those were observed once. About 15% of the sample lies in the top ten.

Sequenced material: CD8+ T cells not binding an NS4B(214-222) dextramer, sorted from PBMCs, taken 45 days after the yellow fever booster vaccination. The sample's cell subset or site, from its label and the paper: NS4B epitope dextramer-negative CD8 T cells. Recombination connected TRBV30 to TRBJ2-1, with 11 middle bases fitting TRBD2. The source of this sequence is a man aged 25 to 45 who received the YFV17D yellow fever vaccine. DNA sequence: TGTGCCTGGAGAGGGCTAGCGGGAGGTCTGGATGAGCAGTTCTTC. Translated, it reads CAWRGLAGGLDEQFF. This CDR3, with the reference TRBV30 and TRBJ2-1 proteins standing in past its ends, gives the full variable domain SQTIHQWPATLVQPVGSPLSLECTVEGTSNPNLYWYRQAAGRGLQLLFYSVGIGQISSEVPQNLSASRPQDRQFILSSKKLLLSDSGFYLCAWRGLAGGLDEQFFGPGTRLTVL.